Presented here are 6 T cell receptor beta chains from one specimen sequenced in a study of control samples from healthy donors and cancer patients. Assay: immunoSEQ multiplex PCR; the TCRdb copy retains only in-frame clones and omits some. The table has under 85,000 clones, approximately 93% seen once. What was sequenced was PBMCs. These receptors all stem from a woman in her thirties or forties with lung cancer.

The CDR3 reads CASRQGSYEQYF. CDR3 in DNA: TGTGCCAGCAGGCAGGGCTCCTACGAGCAGTACTTC. This chain uses TRBV27 with TRBJ2-7, with D perhaps TRBD1 (5 bases). Germline CDR1 MNHEY, CDR2 SMNVEV (reference sequence). The germline V and J ends were trimmed by 6 bases and 0 bases, with 6 bases remaining between them. The CDR3 loop spans 12 amino acids.

The chain carries TRBV19 and TRBJ2-1; D gene uncertain. The V end was cut by 5 bases, the J end by 2 bases, with 13 bases between. CDR1 and CDR2 (germline): LNHDA, SQIVND (reference sequence). The CDR3 runs 15 residues. This chain's CDR3 is CASSLAIITYNEQFF. In DNA form, the CDR3 reads TGTGCCAGTAGTCTTGCTATTATTACCTACAATGAGCAGTTCTTC.

Remarks on this clone: The junction differs from germline at one of its ends, possibly a read error. The V call is TRBV25-1, the J call TRBJ2-1; D is unclear. CDR3 length: 14 residues. Germline values: CDR1 MGHDK, CDR2 SYGVNS. The CDR3 loop is CASSESGSNNEQFF. Here the CDR3 DNA reads TGTGCCAGCAGTGAATCCGGCTCCAACAATGAGCAGTTCTTC.

J is TRBJ1-1 and V is TRBV10-1; tentatively, D is TRBD1 (6 bases). Looked up from germline, CDR1 is WNHNN and CDR2 is SYGVQD (reference sequence). CDR3 size: 13 residues. Trimming stripped 6 bases from V and 1 base from J, with 9 bases between. Written as DNA, the CDR3 is TGCGCCAGCAGATCGGGACAGAACACTGAAGCTTTCTTT. Encoded protein: CASRSGQNTEAFF.

This sequence joins TRBV3-1 (or the pseudogene TRBV3-2) and TRBJ2-1; D is possibly TRBD2 (6 bases). Germline CDR1 is LGHDT and CDR2 is YNNKEL (reference sequence). The V gene lost 4 bases and the J gene lost 2 bases, with 15 bases spanning the gap. The CDR3 totals 16 residues. CDR3 in DNA: TGTGCCAGCAGCCCTCACCCCAGGGAGGCCTACAATGAGCAGTTCTTC. Translated, it gives CASSPHPREAYNEQFF.

The chain carries TRBV7-9 and TRBJ1-3; D not resolved. Germline V gene data show CDR1 as SEHNR and CDR2 as FQNEAQ (reference sequence). This CDR3 has 13 amino acids. V was clipped by 5 bases and J by 2 bases, with 7 bases between them. The DNA of the CDR3 is TGTGCCAGCAGCCGAACTACTGGAAACACCATATATTTT. It codes for CASSRTTGNTIYF.